This T cell receptor beta chain was observed in a study of T cell repertoires in aging, cancer and after chemotherapy (dated by TCRdb to the late 2010s). Regarding the study in general: Donors spanned six age groups from 30 or younger to 70 or older, with at least three individuals per group. Alongside fewer than 100 healthy donors serving as a reference group, the cohort included roughly 220 cancer patients, of whom roughly 92 had hematological cancers and 120 to 130 had solid cancers. The complete dataset included some 9 million TCR reads. In the hematological group, paired pre- and post-chemotherapy samples were obtained from chronic lymphocytic leukemia patients treated with fludarabine- or bendamustine-based regimens. To look at immunoaging and at how T cells reconstitute after chemotherapy, the study profiled TCR beta repertoires in peripheral blood from both healthy donors and cancer patients.

Genomic DNA extracted from peripheral blood, rather than sorted cells or RNA, was used as the source for amplification of TCR beta rearrangements. General findings and caveats noted by the study authors: Median generation probability increased over the chemotherapy interval in both cancer cohorts, suggesting repertoire reconstitution through rebound thymic output. Hematological cancer patients had lymphoid organ infiltration, which may itself impair thymic emigration or peripheral T cell expansion. In healthy donors, the decline in TCR diversity with age was mainly due to loss of richness, whereas in cancer patients loss of evenness also played a role. Untreated patients with hematological or solid cancers showed significantly lower blood TCR diversity and higher clonality than age-matched healthy donors. According to the authors, the repertoire data do not permit conclusions about immunological memory after chemotherapy.

Turning to this clonotype: It has no known antigen specificity. The sample holds no much larger clone one base away, and base qualities are not on file.

Reading the germline V gene gives CDR1 SGHNT and CDR2 YENEEA. V and J are truncated by 1 base and 6 bases respectively, leaving an intervening sequence of 18 bases. Reading from cysteine to phenylalanine, the CDR3 counts 17 amino acids. Just CDR3 DNA is preserved here, 51 bases in frame from base 1. Rearranged TRB sequences spanning V, D and J segments were amplified in a multiplex touch-down PCR with a mixed TRB-A/B primer pool. Illumina adapters and sample indices were attached to the amplicons in two consecutive PCR reactions using Phusion HS II polymerase. After gel purification with the NucleoSpin Gel and PCR Clean-up kit, the amplicons were checked using Qubit and an Agilent 2100 Bioanalyzer. Sequencing of libraries was carried out on an Illumina MiSeq in 600-cycle, single-indexed, paired-end runs. The authors' analysis ran thus. MiXCR versions 2.12 and 3.0.5 were used to process TRB sequences. Each unique CDR3 nucleotide sequence was treated as one clone, and only productive sequences with two or more reads were kept. The repertoire metrics were Shannon diversity, evenness, clonality (calculated as one minus evenness), and diversity profiles parameterized by alpha from 0 to 5. Generation probabilities of clones in paired pre- and post-chemotherapy samples were computed with the IGoR algorithm. TCRdb handled the public reads itself, with Q25 trimming in fastp and clone calling in MiXCR, and kept productive beta chains. For every CDR3 protein sequence, its rows merge into one entry that carries the most common genes and DNA. These V and J calls derive from TCRdb rather than the authors' analysis. A total of about 6,100 distinct CDR3 sequences appear in this sample, about 32% of them only once. Together, the top ten hold around 31% of the sample.

The source of this sequence is a human donor with a blood cancer. Sequencing input: blood. The V and J segments used are TRBV11-3 and TRBJ1-4; TRBD1 could be the D gene, as 6 bases match. Here is the DNA: TGTGCCAGCAGCTTAGTTCGGGGGCCCGGGGGCGATGAAAAACTGTTTTTT. Its protein reads: CASSLVRGPGGDEKLFF. Supplemented by the reference TRBV11-3 and TRBJ1-4 proteins around the CDR3, the complete variable domain is EAGVVQSPRYKIIEKKQPVAFWCNPISGHNTLYWYLQNLGQGPELLIRYENEEAVDDSQLPKDRFSAERLKGVDSTLKIQPAELGDSAVYLCASSLVRGPGGDEKLFFGSGTQLSVL.